This entry lists 27 T cell receptor beta chains sequenced from one sample in a study of OX40 agonist ivuxolimab in advanced cancers. Using immunoSEQ multiplex PCR, the repertoire was profiled, and TCRdb retains in-frame clones only, with some absent. The sample has about 41,000 clones, just under 90% seen once. Sample: CD4+ or CD8+ T cells sorted from blood, taken in a trial of the OX40 agonist ivuxolimab. These receptors all come from an adult with an advanced solid tumor such as melanoma, head and neck, liver or kidney cancer.

The chain combines TRBV14 with TRBJ2-5; a possible D gene is TRBD2 (6 bases). The CDR3 runs 13 residues. The V end lost 2 bases, the J end lost 7 bases, and 11 bases lay between the germline ends. From germline, CDR1 is SGHDN and CDR2 FVKESK. This chain's CDR3 is CASSQPLRGTQYF. The DNA for the CDR3 is TGTGCCAGCAGCCAACCCTTGCGGGGGACCCAGTACTTC.

The V and J genes are TRBV14 and TRBJ1-2, with no clear D. The germline gives CDR1 SGHDN, CDR2 FVKESK. The CDR3 contains 14 residues. The V gene lost 1 base and the J gene lost 8 bases, with 14 bases spanning the gap. Here the CDR3 DNA reads TGTGCCAGCAGCCAAGTATCCGGGTCCGGGGGCTACACCTTC. Translation gives CASSQVSGSGGYTF.

J is TRBJ2-2 and V is TRBV29-1, with D hard to call. Trimming pared 3 bases from V and 7 bases from J, leaving 6 bases between. The CDR3 totals 11 residues. Germline V gene data show CDR1 as SQVTM and CDR2 as ANQGSEA. The CDR3 region is CSVDLNGELFF. The CDR3 bases are TGCAGCGTTGACCTAAACGGGGAGCTGTTTTTT.

The gene calls are TRBV7-9 and TRBJ2-3; D might be TRBD2 (6 bases). The germline CDR1 and CDR2 sequences are SEHNR and FQNEAQ (reference sequence). V was cut by 5 bases and J by 2 bases, with 17 bases left in between. This CDR3 has 16 amino acids. The CDR3 region is CASSPRRRADTDTQYF. In nucleotides, the CDR3 is TGTGCCAGCAGCCCGCGAAGGAGGGCGGACACAGATACGCAGTATTTT.

The rearrangement uses TRBV28 and TRBJ1-2; 7 bases line up with TRBD1. Germline values: CDR1 MDHEN, CDR2 SYDVKM. This CDR3 has 17 residues. The trim removed 9 bases at V and 1 base at J, leaving 17 bases unmatched. The CDR3 DNA reads as TGTGCCAGTACCCAGGGGGGGGACCTCAACTTTAACTATGGCTACACCTTC. Its protein product is CASTQGGDLNFNYGYTF.

The V and J genes are TRBV28 and TRBJ1-4; 7 nucleotides align to TRBD1. The CDR3 sequence is 16 residues long. Trimming at V came to 5 bases and at J to 0 bases, leaving 6 bases not matched to a gene. Germline CDR1 and CDR2: MDHEN and SYDVKM. CDR3 nucleotide sequence: TGTGCCAGCAGTCGGGACAGCCAGCCAACTAATGAAAAACTGTTTTTT. Translation: CASSRDSQPTNEKLFF.

Only a few counts were recorded for this clone. The V gene is TRBV7-2, the J gene TRBJ2-5; 7 bases agree with TRBD2. CDR1 and CDR2 (germline): SGHTA, FQGNSA. After removal of 3 bases from V and 0 bases from J, the junction contained 4 bases not matched to a gene. CDR3 length: 15 amino acids. CDR3 loop: CASSFQRDHQETQYF. CDR3 in DNA: TGTGCCAGCAGCTTCCAGCGGGATCACCAAGAGACCCAGTACTTC. The whole variable domain, filled in from reference TRBV7-2 and TRBJ2-5, reads GAGVSQSPSNKVTEKGKDVELRCDPISGHTALYWYRQSLGQGLEFLIYFQGNSAPDKSGLPSDRFSAERTGGSVSTLTIQRTQQEDSAVYLCASSFQRDHQETQYFGPGTRLLVL.

This chain joins TRBV28 and TRBJ2-7; D possibly corresponds to TRBD2 (6 bases). Looked up from germline, CDR1 is MDHEN and CDR2 is SYDVKM. V was pared by 6 bases and J by 9 bases, with 21 bases between. The CDR3 has 14 residues. CDR3 coding DNA: TGTGCCAGCAGATCCGCGGGACGAGACGTGCGGCAGTACTTC. It yields the protein CASRSAGRDVRQYF.

This clone occurred once. The CDR3 loop is CASSSGQGARQPQHF. The DNA of the CDR3 is TGTGCCAGCAGCTCCGGACAGGGGGCTCGCCAGCCCCAGCATTTT. The chain employs TRBV7-8 and TRBJ1-5, with TRBD1 identical over 11 bases. After removal of 4 bases from V and 7 bases from J, the junction contained 6 bases not matched to a gene. Germline lookup yields CDR1 SGHVS and CDR2 FQNEAQ. This CDR3 comprises 15 residues.

The V and J genes are TRBV7-9 and TRBJ1-1, with D unresolved. Trimming took off 5 bases at V and 3 bases at J, with 13 bases between the two ends. From germline, CDR1 is SEHNR and CDR2 FQNEAQ (reference sequence). The CDR3 length is 14 residues. CDR3: CASSPGLGYTEAFF. The CDR3, as DNA: TGTGCCAGCAGCCCTGGACTGGGGTACACTGAAGCTTTCTTT.

The chain recombines TRBV5-4 with TRBJ2-7, with 8 positions matching TRBD1. Germline assignment: CDR1 SGHNT and CDR2 YYREEE (reference sequence). The trim removed 0 bases at V and 2 bases at J, leaving 4 bases unmatched. This CDR3 has 15 amino acids. CDR3: CASSLAGTGPYEQYF. The CDR3 coding sequence is TGTGCCAGCAGCTTGGCCGGGACAGGTCCCTACGAGCAGTACTTC.

This clone was seen a few times. The genes are TRBV10-2 and TRBJ2-7, with 8 bases identical to TRBD2. CDR1 is WSHSY, CDR2 SAAADI, per germline. The CDR3 is made up of 16 amino acids. After removal of 2 bases from V and 0 bases from J, the junction contained 6 bases not matched to a gene. The CDR3 nucleotides read TGCGCCAGCAGTGAGCTTGTCACTAGCGGCTCCTACGAGCAGTACTTC. It encodes CASSELVTSGSYEQYF.

The chain links TRBV7-9 to TRBJ2-3; TRBD2 matches 10 bases. V shed 11 bases and J 5 bases; nucleotides not matched to a gene: 7. CDR1 is SEHNR, CDR2 FQNEAQ, per germline (reference sequence). CDR3 length: 13 residues. CDR3 DNA sequence: TGTGCCGGGGGGGCTAGCGGGAGAGATACGCAGTATTTT. Translating gives CAGGASGRDTQYF.

The chain employs TRBV9 and TRBJ2-1; TRBD2 matches at 7 bases. The CDR3 spans 15 residues. Germline V lookup: CDR1 SGDLS, CDR2 YYNGEE. V lost 1 base to trimming and J lost 7 bases; unmatched junction nucleotides: 8. The CDR3 DNA follows: TGTGCCAGCAGCGTATGGGCTAGCGGAGGGAATGAGCAGTTCTTC. It encodes CASSVWASGGNEQFF.

This clone was seen a single time. V usage is TRBV29-1 and J usage is TRBJ2-5; D not certain. Germline CDR1 reads SQVTM; CDR2 reads ANQGSEA. The CDR3 is made up of 15 amino acids. V lost 2 bases and J lost 1, with 14 bases in between. DNA for the CDR3: TGCAGCGTTGAACTGGGTTTTAGGGTCCAAGAGACCCAGTACTTC. It encodes CSVELGFRVQETQYF.

The chain links TRBV9 to TRBJ2-7; D gene uncertain. V gave up 2 bases and J gave up 5 bases, with 11 bases separating them. This CDR3 comprises 13 residues. Germline V gene sequence: CDR1 SGDLS, CDR2 YYNGEE. The DNA for the CDR3 is TGTGCCAGCAGCGTGGCGCCCTTCGACGAGCAGTACTTC. This gives the protein CASSVAPFDEQYF.

This chain connects TRBV2 to TRBJ2-2, with TRBD2 as a possible D gene (5 bases). The V and J ends lost 6 bases and 0 bases respectively, with 14 bases between them. The CDR3 sequence is 16 residues long. Germline V CDR1 and CDR2: SNHLY, FYNNEI. The CDR3 is CASRTYSGTNTGELFF. The CDR3 DNA sequence: TGTGCCAGCAGAACTTACAGCGGAACGAACACCGGGGAGCTGTTTTTT.

V and J are TRBV5-4 and TRBJ2-1; D unresolved. The CDR3 is made up of 20 amino acids. Trimming cost V 2 bases and J 1 base, with 25 bases left between them. The germline CDR1 and CDR2 sequences are SGHNT and YYREEE (reference sequence). The DNA for the CDR3 is TGTGCCAGCAGCTTAGGTCCGGCCTTTACCCGAGTTAATTCCTACAATGAGCAGTTCTTC. Translating gives CASSLGPAFTRVNSYNEQFF.

The V call is TRBV7-9, the J call TRBJ1-2; TRBD1 might be the D (6 bases). The V gene lost 7 bases and the J gene lost 2 bases, with 14 bases spanning the gap. The V gene's germline CDR1 is SEHNR and CDR2 FQNEAQ (reference sequence). The CDR3 sequence is 14 residues long. Here the CDR3 DNA reads TGTGCCAGCACCCAGGGGACAAGCAACTATGGCTACACCTTC. Translating it yields CASTQGTSNYGYTF.

With regard to this clone: Because it lacks the conserved phenylalanine or tryptophan at the end, this CDR3 is likely a read error. Because the CDR3's place on the DNA is in doubt, the DNA is left out and the CDR3 is given as listed by TCRdb. The chain joins TRBV6-5 to TRBJ2-7; TRBD1 reflects the table's D call only, with no check against the DNA. The CDR3 spans 12 residues, counting both ends. Germline CDR1 reads MNHEY; CDR2 reads SVGAGI. CDR3 region: CASRATGTANSS.

The V gene is TRBV7-9, the J gene TRBJ2-1; perhaps TRBD2 as D (5 bases). V shed 1 base and J shed 10 bases, with 17 bases lying between them. Germline assignment: CDR1 SEHNR and CDR2 FQNEAQ (reference sequence). This CDR3 is 15 amino acids long. CDR3 nucleotides: TGTGCCAGCAGCTTAGGGGCTAGCTTTATTCGCGAGCAGTTCTTC. Its protein is CASSLGASFIREQFF.

This chain uses TRBV2 with TRBJ2-1; possibly TRBD1 for D (5 bases). This CDR3 is built from 15 residues. Per the germline V gene, CDR1 is SNHLY and CDR2 is FYNNEI. V was pared by 7 bases and J by 6 bases, with 19 bases between. The CDR3 loop reads CASIPSKGQGNEQFF. CDR3 sequence (DNA): TGTGCCAGCATTCCCTCCAAAGGGCAGGGCAATGAGCAGTTCTTC.

V gene TRBV6-5 combines with J gene TRBJ2-5; tentatively, D is TRBD1 (6 bases). The germline V gene encodes CDR1 MNHEY and CDR2 SVGAGI. Trimming took 7 bases from V and 1 from J, leaving 7 bases between them. The CDR3 spans 12 residues. The CDR3 spells CASTRGQETQYF. The CDR3, as DNA: TGTGCCAGCACCAGGGGCCAAGAGACCCAGTACTTC.

CDR3 protein: CASSYTSPTDTQYF. The CDR3 DNA reads as TGTGCCAGCAGTTACACCAGCCCCACAGATACGCAGTATTTT. The V and J genes are TRBV6-6 and TRBJ2-3; D is unresolved. CDR3 length equals 14 residues. The V gene's germline CDR1 is MNHNY and CDR2 SVGAGI (reference sequence). V shed 2 bases and J shed 2 bases, with 8 bases lying between them.

This rearrangement joins TRBV5-8 to TRBJ1-1; TRBD1 matches at 9 bases. The ends lost 9 bases at V and 3 bases at J; junction bases unmatched: 9. Germline V gene lookup returns CDR1 SGHTS and CDR2 YDEGEE. This CDR3 has 14 amino acids. The DNA for the CDR3 is TGTGCCACGACAGGGGGGGCCGGTCACACTGAAGCTTTCTTT. Amino acids: CATTGGAGHTEAFF.

V is TRBV7-9 and J is TRBJ2-2; no clear D. Germline loops: CDR1 SEHNR, CDR2 FQNEAQ (reference sequence). The V gene lost 5 bases and the J gene lost 6 bases, with 16 bases spanning the gap. CDR3 length: 15 residues. The CDR3 coding sequence is TGTGCCAGCAGCCAAGATTTGGTAGGCCCCGGGGAGCTGTTTTTT. Protein product: CASSQDLVGPGELFF.

This chain uses TRBV11-1 with TRBJ2-5; 8 nucleotides align to TRBD2. J gave up 5 bases and V 2 bases, and 7 bases lay outside the gene matches. This CDR3 spans 15 amino acids. Germline CDR1 and CDR2: SGHAT and FQDESV (reference sequence). CDR3 amino acids: CASSLQAGDSETQYF. Here the CDR3 DNA reads TGTGCCAGCAGCTTACAAGCGGGAGATTCCGAGACCCAGTACTTC.